A selection of T cell receptor beta chains follows, all from one sample in a study of blood T cells in healthy people across ages. TCRdb itself ran the 5' RACE reads through MiXCR, one entry per CDR3 protein. The table has approximately 1,700,000 distinct CDR3 sequences, 30% to 40% seen once. What was sequenced was blood. The receptors shown here come from a human donor in good health. Both conserved end residues are part of each CDR3. D genes are given only for firm matches. Size is stated for part of the rows, as once, few or many counts, or as a class when the clone is expanded.

15 TRBJ2-2 . TRBD2 TRBV29-1 CSVTGLATNTGELFF TGCAGCGTCACGGGACTAGCGACGAACACCGGGGAGCTGTTTTTT
20 TRBJ2-3 . TRBD2 TRBV27 CASSHQRGTARRTSTDMQYF TGTGCCAGCAGCCACCAGCGGGGGACGGCCCGAAGAACTAGCACAGATATGCAGTATTTT
16 TRBJ1-6 . TRBD1 TRBV13 CASSPEGANYNSPLHF TGTGCCAGCAGCCCAGAGGGGGCTAACTATAATTCACCCCTCCACTTT
13 TRBJ2-7 . TRBD1 TRBV29-1 CSVDDRVSSEQYF TGCAGCGTTGACGACAGGGTGTCTTCCGAGCAGTACTTC
15 TRBJ2-3 . . TRBV28 CASWTRGAMGDTQYF TGTGCCAGCTGGACACGGGGGGCCATGGGAGATACGCAGTATTTT
15 TRBJ1-2 few TRBD1 TRBV12-3/TRBV12-4 CASSKGQGGSYGYTF TGTGCCAGCAGTAAAGGACAGGGGGGATCCTATGGCTACACCTTC
14 TRBJ2-7 many TRBD2 TRBV7-2 CASSTSGGTYEQYF TGTGCCAGCAGCACTAGCGGGGGGACTTACGAGCAGTACTTC
14 TRBJ2-7 many . TRBV20-1 CSAIGMVRGYEQYF TGCAGTGCGATAGGGATGGTTAGGGGTTACGAGCAGTACTTC
16 TRBJ2-2 . TRBD2 TRBV12-3/TRBV12-4 CASSSGLAGNTGELFF TGTGCCAGCAGTTCGGGACTAGCGGGAAACACCGGGGAGCTGTTTTTT
13 TRBJ2-3 few . TRBV20-1 CSARAYLGDTQYF TGCAGTGCTAGAGCCTACCTAGGGGATACGCAGTATTTT
11 TRBJ1-2 few . TRBV6-2/TRBV6-3 CASIGHYGYTF TGTGCCAGCATTGGGCACTATGGCTACACCTTC
13 TRBJ2-3 few TRBD2 TRBV4-2 CASSQVSSGEKYF TGTGCCAGCAGCCAAGTTTCCAGCGGGGAAAAGTATTTT
17 TRBJ2-4 once . TRBV12-3/TRBV12-4 CASSKGAGPGAKNIQYF TGTGCCAGCAGCAAGGGTGCAGGGCCTGGAGCCAAAAACATTCAGTACTTC
17 TRBJ2-5 . . TRBV5-1 CASSLGLIQQGRETQYF TGCGCCAGCAGCCTAGGACTTATTCAGCAGGGCCGCGAGACCCAGTACTTC
16 TRBJ2-6 few . TRBV29-1 CSVVGEGSSGANVRTF .
15 TRBJ1-2 . TRBD1 TRBV7-3 CASSLDGQADESYTF TGTGCCAGCAGCTTGGACGGACAGGCCGATGAAAGCTACACCTTC
15 TRBJ2-4 few . TRBV7-8 CASSLVSGLGNIQYF TGTGCCAGCAGCTTAGTTTCAGGGTTGGGAAACATTCAGTACTTC
15 TRBJ2-1 . . TRBV4-2 CASSQGILVYNEQFF TGTGCCAGCAGCCAAGGGATACTAGTCTACAATGAGCAGTTCTTC
13 TRBJ2-1 few . TRBV20-1 CSAGLSAYNEQFF TGCAGTGCTGGACTCTCCGCCTACAATGAGCAGTTCTTC
16 TRBJ2-7 . TRBD1 TRBV6-2/TRBV6-3 CASSPAPDREYYEQYF TGTGCCAGCAGCCCTGCTCCCGACAGGGAATACTACGAGCAGTACTTC
16 TRBJ2-3 . . TRBV7-9 CASSPRDSSSTDTQYF TGTGCCAGCAGCCCGAGGGACTCCTCTAGCACAGATACGCAGTATTTT
15 TRBJ1-2 . TRBD1 TRBV29-1 CSVQVPGQGAEGYTF TGCAGCGTCCAAGTCCCGGGACAGGGGGCGGAGGGCTACACCTTC
15 TRBJ2-7 few . TRBV7-2 CASSAVGRALDEQYF TGTGCCAGCAGCGCTGTGGGAAGGGCCTTGGACGAGCAGTACTTC
14 TRBJ1-1 few . TRBV4-3 CASTRNRAGTEAFF TGCGCCAGCACCCGGAACAGGGCGGGCACTGAAGCTTTCTTT
14 TRBJ1-1 . . TRBV2 CASSDPRGQTEAFF TGTGCCAGCAGTGACCCCAGGGGACAAACTGAAGCTTTCTTT
17 TRBJ1-2 . . TRBV4-1 CASSQDPTGTGGYGYTF TGCGCCAGCAGCCAAGACCCCACCGGGACCGGGGGCTATGGCTACACCTTC
13 TRBJ2-2 many . TRBV20-1 CSASRTNTGELFF TGCAGTGCTAGTCGCACGAACACCGGGGAGCTGTTTTTT
16 TRBJ1-1 few . TRBV6-2/TRBV6-3 CAGSARDTPKNTEAFF TGTGCCGGCAGCGCCAGGGACACCCCAAAGAACACTGAAGCTTTCTTT
16 TRBJ2-7 once TRBD1 TRBV7-8 CASSFGVGTEAYEQYF TGTGCCAGCAGCTTTGGAGTAGGGACAGAAGCCTACGAGCAGTACTTC
14 TRBJ2-5 few . TRBV7-2 CASSLQAGHETQYF TGTGCCAGCAGCTTACAAGCAGGGCACGAGACCCAGTACTTC